The 18 T cell receptor beta chains below come from one sample, sequenced in a study of blood T cell repertoires in COVID-19. TCRdb's table, derived via immunoSEQ multiplex PCR, lists solely in-frame clones and lacks some. The sample has about 40,000 clones; approximately 81% are singletons. Material: peripheral blood. The source is a man aged 80 or over with active or convalescent COVID-19.

This chain uses TRBV5-1 with TRBJ1-6, with a possible D match to TRBD1 (5 bases). CDR3 length: 15 amino acids. V was trimmed by 3 bases and J by 9 bases, leaving 16 bases between them. CDR1 is SGHRS and CDR2 is YFSETQ in the germline V gene. The CDR3 DNA reads as TGCGCCAGCAGCTCGGCCGGGACTATAGCTTCACCCCTCCACTTT. Translated: CASSSAGTIASPLHF. The entire variable domain, with the rest obtained from reference TRBV5-1 and TRBJ1-6, is as follows: KAGVTQTPRYLIKTRGQQVTLSCSPISGHRSVSWYQQTPGQGLQFLFEYFSETQRNKGNFPGRFSGRQFSNSRSEMNVSTLELGDSALYLCASSSAGTIASPLHFGNGTRLTVT.

DNA of the CDR3: TGTGCCAGCAGACAACCCGGACAGGGGAGGGACAATGAGCAGTTCTTC. Its protein product is CASRQPGQGRDNEQFF. This chain connects TRBV3-1 (or the pseudogene TRBV3-2) to TRBJ2-1; TRBD1 matches 9 bases. This CDR3 contains 16 residues. V gave up 6 bases and J gave up 5 bases; unmatched junction bases: 11. CDR1 LGHDT and CDR2 YNNKEL come from the germline V gene (reference sequence).

This chain links TRBV6-5 with TRBJ2-5; D is uncertain. Trimming removed 0 bases at V and 1 base at J, with 9 bases between. CDR1 is MNHEY and CDR2 is SVGAGI in the germline V gene. The CDR3 is 15 residues long. The CDR3 DNA reads as TGTGCCAGCAGTTACTCGATAAGGAGCCAAGAGACCCAGTACTTC. It specifies CASSYSIRSQETQYF.

V usage is TRBV5-4 and J usage is TRBJ1-2; 7 bases match TRBD1. This CDR3 is built from 14 residues. V dropped 4 bases and J dropped 3; count of bases not matched to a gene: 6. Germline V gives CDR1 SGHNT, CDR2 YYREEE (reference sequence). The CDR3 protein is CASSLGTDHYGYTF. In DNA form, the CDR3 reads TGTGCCAGCAGCCTAGGGACAGACCACTATGGCTACACCTTC. The whole variable domain, filled in from reference TRBV5-4 and TRBJ1-2, reads ETGVTQSPTHLIKTRGQQVTLRCSSQSGHNTVSWYQQALGQGPQFIFQYYREEENGRGNFPPRFSGLQFPNYSSELNVNALELDDSALYLCASSLGTDHYGYTFGSGTRLTVV.

This clone was recorded a few times. Here the CDR3 reads CASSLVGGHSTYGYTF. CDR3 DNA: TGTGCCAGCAGCTTAGTCGGGGGTCATAGTACCTATGGCTACACCTTC. The rearrangement uses TRBV7-2 and TRBJ1-2; possible D gene TRBD1, 5 bases. The CDR3 is made up of 16 amino acids. Germline V gives CDR1 SGHTA, CDR2 FQGNSA. V was clipped by 1 base and J by 4 bases, with 16 bases between them.

The chain joins TRBV28 to TRBJ2-7; no clear D. The germline gives CDR1 MDHEN, CDR2 SYDVKM. V lost 6 bases and J 6 bases, leaving 12 bases between the germline ends. This CDR3 region has 12 residues. As DNA, the CDR3 is TGTGCCAGCAGGCTAGGTTTCTCCGAGCAGTACTTC. This codes for CASRLGFSEQYF. Together with reference TRBV28 and TRBJ2-7, the CDR3 gives the full variable domain: DVKVTQSSRYLVKRTGEKVFLECVQDMDHENMFWYRQDPGLGLRLIYFSYDVKMKEKGDIPEGYSVSREKKERFSLILESASTNQTSMYLCASRLGFSEQYFGPGTRLTVT.

The J gene is TRBJ2-2, the V gene TRBV7-9, with 8 positions matching TRBD2. The CDR3 spans 14 residues. Germline CDR1 reads SEHNR; CDR2 reads FQNEAQ (reference sequence). Losses at the gene ends were 11 bases for V and 1 base for J; bases not matched to a gene: 6. The CDR3: CAGTGTRNTGELFF. The CDR3 DNA sequence: TGTGCCGGAACAGGGACTAGGAACACCGGGGAGCTGTTTTTT.

The gene calls are TRBV5-1 and TRBJ1-4; 11 nucleotides match TRBD1. The CDR3 runs 15 residues. The V and J ends lost 2 bases and 7 bases, in that order; junction bases with no gene match: 4. Germline V gives CDR1 SGHRS, CDR2 YFSETQ. In DNA, the CDR3 is TGCGCCAGCAGCTTAGGACAGGGGGCCGTTGAAAAACTGTTTTTT. Amino acids: CASSLGQGAVEKLFF. Full variable domain (outside the CDR3, taken from reference TRBV5-1 and TRBJ1-4): KAGVTQTPRYLIKTRGQQVTLSCSPISGHRSVSWYQQTPGQGLQFLFEYFSETQRNKGNFPGRFSGRQFSNSRSEMNVSTLELGDSALYLCASSLGQGAVEKLFFGSGTQLSVL.

The chain joins TRBV4-2 to TRBJ1-1; the D gene is possibly TRBD1 (5 bases). Trimming removed 0 bases from V and 6 bases from J, with 14 bases in between. The CDR3 loop spans 15 amino acids. The V gene's germline CDR1 is LGHNA and CDR2 YNFKEQ. CDR3 in DNA: TGTGCCAGCAGCCAAGAACCAGGGCTTCTGGCTGAAGCTTTCTTT. As protein: CASSQEPGLLAEAFF.

J is TRBJ2-2 and V is TRBV2; D may be TRBD2 (6 bases). Trimming cost V 7 bases and J 7 bases, with 22 bases left between them. Germline lookup yields CDR1 SNHLY and CDR2 FYNNEI. The CDR3 extends over 16 amino acids. CDR3 sequence reads: CASMWGVKISLGELFF. CDR3 nucleotide sequence: TGTGCCAGCATGTGGGGGGTGAAGATCTCGCTCGGGGAGCTGTTTTTT.

This clone was detected only a few times. This chain links TRBV4-3 with TRBJ2-7, with TRBD1 identical over 8 bases. Germline CDR1 and CDR2: LGHNA and YSLEER. This CDR3 has 13 residues. Germline trimming cut 4 bases from V and 3 bases from J; bases unmatched to any gene: 2. The CDR3: CASSRTGHYEQYF. CDR3 bases: TGCGCCAGCAGCCGGACAGGGCACTACGAGCAGTACTTC.

The chain is built from TRBV5-1 and TRBJ1-1; 9 bases are shared with TRBD1. Germline V lookup: CDR1 SGHRS, CDR2 YFSETQ. V gave up 3 bases and J gave up 5 bases; unmatched junction bases: 5. CDR3 length: 14 residues. The CDR3 here is CASSWLDRGTEAFF. The DNA of the CDR3 is TGCGCCAGCAGCTGGTTAGACAGGGGGACTGAAGCTTTCTTT.

The rearrangement joins TRBV28 to TRBJ1-2; tentative D call: TRBD1 (6 bases). The CDR3 runs to 11 residues. V dropped 8 bases and J dropped 5 bases, with 9 bases sitting between them. Germline CDR1 MDHEN, CDR2 SYDVKM. The CDR3 is CASYTGYGYTF. For the CDR3, the DNA is TGTGCCAGCTACACAGGGTATGGCTACACCTTC.

The gene calls are TRBV6-4 and TRBJ2-2, with a possible D match to TRBD2 (5 bases). With 8 bases removed from V and 4 bases from J, the gap between germline ends came to 11 bases. The germline V gene encodes CDR1 MRHNA and CDR2 SNTAGT. There are 13 residues in the CDR3. This CDR3 is CASSIEGTGELFF. CDR3 coding DNA: TGTGCCAGCTCCATAGAGGGCACCGGGGAGCTGTTTTTT.

The chain recombines TRBV7-9 with TRBJ2-1; D remains unclear. The V and J ends lost 3 bases and 7 bases respectively, with 16 bases between them. From germline, CDR1 is SEHNR and CDR2 FQNEAQ (reference sequence). CDR3 length: 15 amino acids. The CDR3 here is CASSFLETFANEQFF. CDR3 bases: TGTGCCAGCAGCTTTTTGGAGACCTTTGCAAATGAGCAGTTCTTC. Supplemented by reference TRBV7-9 and TRBJ2-1, the full variable domain reads DTGVSQNPRHKITKRGQNVTFRCDPISEHNRLYWYRQTLGQGPEFLTYFQNEAQLEKSRLLSDRFSAERPKGSFSTLEIQRTEQGDSAMYLCASSFLETFANEQFFGPGTRLTVL.

V and J are TRBV10-2 and TRBJ2-2; weak D call: TRBD2 (5 bases). CDR3 length: 13 amino acids. Looked up from germline, CDR1 is WSHSY and CDR2 is SAAADI. V was cut by 6 bases and J by 6 bases, with 11 bases left in between. The CDR3 nucleotides read TGCGCCAGCAGCGCCAAGAGGGCCGGGGAGCTGTTTTTT. This sequence encodes CASSAKRAGELFF.

The chain is built from TRBV11-3 and TRBJ2-3; D is possibly TRBD2 (6 bases). V was trimmed by 6 bases and J by 5 bases, leaving 12 bases between them. The CDR3 sequence is 13 residues long. Germline V lookup: CDR1 SGHNT, CDR2 YENEEA. The CDR3 nucleotides read TGTGCCAGCAGGGGCGGGGTGGAAGATACGCAGTATTTT. Translation gives CASRGGVEDTQYF.

The chain has TRBV5-6 and TRBJ2-1, with TRBD1 matching over 8 bases. The CDR3 contains 18 residues. J gave up 8 bases and V 1 base, and 17 bases lay outside the gene matches. CDR1 is SGHDT and CDR2 is YYEEEE in the germline V gene. DNA for the CDR3: TGTGCCAGCAGCTTGTGGGGCGGTGGAGGACAGGGATGGGATGAGCAGTTCTTC. Amino acid sequence: CASSLWGGGGQGWDEQFF.